The following is a TCR beta chain sequence with its context. A much larger clone lies one base from this, so it may be a read error. The source of the sample is a study of metastatic and nonmetastatic thyroid tumors. Patients were all untreated before their thyroid surgery. TCRdb ran MiXCR on the PCR reads. This repertoire shows about 35,000 clones, approximately 32% found once; its top ten account for 7.8%. This receptor was obtained from a female donor with papillary thyroid cancer or a benign thyroid nodule (not recorded which). Some clones in this sample may be carry-over from other donors' samples. What was sequenced was blood.

In DNA form, the CDR3 reads TGTGCCAGCACCCGCCTAGCAACTAGCACAGATACGCAGTATTTT. This sequence encodes CASTRLATSTDTQYF. The V call is TRBV6-1, the J call TRBJ2-3, with D possibly being TRBD2 (5 bases). Germline CDR1 and CDR2: MNHNS and SASEGT. V was pared by 7 bases and J by 0 bases, with 14 bases between. This CDR3 has 15 amino acids.